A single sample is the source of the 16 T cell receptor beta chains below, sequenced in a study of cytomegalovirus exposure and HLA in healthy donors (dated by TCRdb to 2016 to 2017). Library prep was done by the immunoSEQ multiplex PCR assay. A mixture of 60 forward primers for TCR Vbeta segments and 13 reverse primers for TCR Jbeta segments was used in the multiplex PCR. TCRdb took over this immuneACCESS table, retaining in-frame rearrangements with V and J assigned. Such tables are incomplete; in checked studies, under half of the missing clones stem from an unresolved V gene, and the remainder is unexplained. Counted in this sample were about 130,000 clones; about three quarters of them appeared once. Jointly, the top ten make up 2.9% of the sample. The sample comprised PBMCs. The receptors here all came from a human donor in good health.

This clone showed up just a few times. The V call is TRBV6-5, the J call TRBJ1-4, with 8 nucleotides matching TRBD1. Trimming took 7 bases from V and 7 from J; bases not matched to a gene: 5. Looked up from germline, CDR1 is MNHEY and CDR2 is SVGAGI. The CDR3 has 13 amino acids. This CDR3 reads CASTWTGREKLFF. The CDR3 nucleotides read TGTGCCAGCACCTGGACAGGGCGTGAAAAACTGTTTTTT.

The CDR3 spells CASSPLGTGEYF. The CDR3 DNA reads TGTGCCAGCTCACCACTTGGGACAGGGGAGTACTTC. The rearrangement links TRBV18 to TRBJ2-7; 10 bases match TRBD1. Germline V gene sequence: CDR1 KGHSH, CDR2 LQKENI. The CDR3 runs to 12 residues. J gave up 11 bases and V 1 base, and 2 bases lay outside the gene matches. Combining the CDR3 with reference TRBV18 and TRBJ2-7 gives the whole variable domain NAGVMQNPRHLVRRRGQEARLRCSPMKGHSHVYWYRQLPEEGLKFMVYLQKENIIDESGMPKERFSAEFPKEGPSILRIQQVVRGDSAAYFCASSPLGTGEYFGPGTRLTVT.

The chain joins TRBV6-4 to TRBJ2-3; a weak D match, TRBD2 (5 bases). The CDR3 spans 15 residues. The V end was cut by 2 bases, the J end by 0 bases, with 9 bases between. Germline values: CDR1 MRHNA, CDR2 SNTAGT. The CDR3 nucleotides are TGTGCCAGCAGTGACAGGGCGGGTAGCACAGATACGCAGTATTTT. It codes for CASSDRAGSTDTQYF.

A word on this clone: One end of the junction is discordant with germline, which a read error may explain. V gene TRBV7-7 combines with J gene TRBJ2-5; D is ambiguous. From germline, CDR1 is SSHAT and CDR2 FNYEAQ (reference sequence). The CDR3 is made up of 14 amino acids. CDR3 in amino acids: CASSSRLPGETQYF. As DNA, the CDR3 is TGTGCTAGCAGCTCCCGCCTTCCCGGGGAGACCCAGTACTTC.

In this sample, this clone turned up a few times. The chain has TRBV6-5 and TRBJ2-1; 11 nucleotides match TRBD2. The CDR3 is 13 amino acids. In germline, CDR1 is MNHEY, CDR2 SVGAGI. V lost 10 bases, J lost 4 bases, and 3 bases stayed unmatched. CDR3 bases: TGTGCCACCGGGACTAGCGGTTACAATGAGCAGTTCTTC. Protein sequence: CATGTSGYNEQFF.

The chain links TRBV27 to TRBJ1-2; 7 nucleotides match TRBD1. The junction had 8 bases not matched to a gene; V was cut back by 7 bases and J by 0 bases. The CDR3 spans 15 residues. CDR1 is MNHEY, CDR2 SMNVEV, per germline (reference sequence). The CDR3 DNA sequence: TGTGCCAGCAAAGAATGGGACAGCTCTAACTATGGCTACACCTTC. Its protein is CASKEWDSSNYGYTF.

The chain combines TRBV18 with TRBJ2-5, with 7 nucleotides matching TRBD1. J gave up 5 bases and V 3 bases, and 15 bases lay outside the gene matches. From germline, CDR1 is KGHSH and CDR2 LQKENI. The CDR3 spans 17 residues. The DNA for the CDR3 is TGTGCCAGCTCACCCGAAGGGGACAGATTGGTCGGGGAGACCCAGTACTTC. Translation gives CASSPEGDRLVGETQYF.

The chain's CDR3 is CASSLGQGFSYEQYF. The CDR3 DNA reads TGCGCCAGCAGCTTAGGGCAGGGGTTTTCCTACGAGCAGTACTTC. The J gene is TRBJ2-7, the V gene TRBV5-1, with D tentatively TRBD1 (6 bases). Between the trimmed V and J ends, which lost 2 bases and 1 base, there was a span of 13 bases. There are 15 residues in the CDR3. From germline, CDR1 is SGHRS and CDR2 YFSETQ.

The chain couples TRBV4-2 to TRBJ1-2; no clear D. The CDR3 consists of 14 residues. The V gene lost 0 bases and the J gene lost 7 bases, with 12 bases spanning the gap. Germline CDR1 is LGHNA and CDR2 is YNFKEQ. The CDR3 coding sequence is TGTGCCAGCAGCCAAGAGGAAGCGTTGGGTGGCTACACCTTC. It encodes CASSQEEALGGYTF.

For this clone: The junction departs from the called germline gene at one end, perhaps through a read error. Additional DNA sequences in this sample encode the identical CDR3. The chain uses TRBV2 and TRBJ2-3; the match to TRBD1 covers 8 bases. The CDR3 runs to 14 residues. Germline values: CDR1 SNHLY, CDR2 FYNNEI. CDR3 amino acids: CASSGQGLTDTQYF. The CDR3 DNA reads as TGTGCCAGTAGTGGACAGGGACTCACAGATACGCAGTATTTT.

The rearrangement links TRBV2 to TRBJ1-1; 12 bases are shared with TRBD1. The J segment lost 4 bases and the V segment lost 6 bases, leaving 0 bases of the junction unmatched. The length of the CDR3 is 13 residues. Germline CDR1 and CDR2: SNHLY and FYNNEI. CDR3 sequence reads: CASRGQGATEAFF. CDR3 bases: TGTGCCAGCAGGGGACAGGGGGCCACTGAAGCTTTCTTT.

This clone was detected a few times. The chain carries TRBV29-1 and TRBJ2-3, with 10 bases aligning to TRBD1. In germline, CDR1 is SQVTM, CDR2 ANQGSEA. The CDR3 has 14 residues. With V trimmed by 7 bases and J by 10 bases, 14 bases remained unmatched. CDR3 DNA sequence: TGCAGCGGCAGGACAGGGGGGGTCGGAGGAGCGCAGTATTTT. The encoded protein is CSGRTGGVGGAQYF.

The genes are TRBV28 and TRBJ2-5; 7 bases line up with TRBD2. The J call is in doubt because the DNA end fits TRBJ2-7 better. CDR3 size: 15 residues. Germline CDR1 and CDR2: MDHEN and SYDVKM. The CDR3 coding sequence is TGTGCCAGCACGCGACTAGCCCGGAGCTCCTACGAGCAGTACTTC. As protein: CASTRLARSSYEQYF.

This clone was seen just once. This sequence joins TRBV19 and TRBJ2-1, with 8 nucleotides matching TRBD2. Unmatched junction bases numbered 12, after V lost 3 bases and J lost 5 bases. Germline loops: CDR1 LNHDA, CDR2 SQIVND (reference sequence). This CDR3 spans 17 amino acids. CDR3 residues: CASSIYWPTAGDNEQFF. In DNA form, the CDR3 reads TGTGCCAGTAGTATCTACTGGCCTACAGCGGGGGACAATGAGCAGTTCTTC.

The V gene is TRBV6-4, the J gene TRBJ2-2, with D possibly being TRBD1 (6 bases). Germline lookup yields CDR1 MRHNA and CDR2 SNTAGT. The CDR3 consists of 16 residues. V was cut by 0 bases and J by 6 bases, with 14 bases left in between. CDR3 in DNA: TGTGCCAGCAGTGACTCGTTGGGGGCGAGTCCCGGGGAGCTGTTTTTT. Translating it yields CASSDSLGASPGELFF.

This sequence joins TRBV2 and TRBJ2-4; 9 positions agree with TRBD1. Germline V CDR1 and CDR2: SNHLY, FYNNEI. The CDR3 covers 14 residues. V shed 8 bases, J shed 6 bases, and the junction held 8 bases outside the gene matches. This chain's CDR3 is CASGEQGAVNIQYF. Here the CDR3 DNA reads TGTGCCAGCGGGGAACAGGGGGCCGTAAACATTCAGTACTTC.